The rows below give T cell receptor beta chains drawn from one sample of a study of shared clonotypes between healthy human individuals. Profiling relied on immunoSEQ multiplex PCR, and the TCRdb table lists in-frame clones only, not all of them. Altogether more than 2 million clones are present, less than 95% being singletons, with the ten largest covering 0.85% to 1.3%. Material for sequencing was naive CD8+ T cells sorted from blood. The receptors here all came from a man between 18 and 29 years old in good health. CDR3s include the opening cysteine and the closing phenylalanine or tryptophan. Each record gives: V gene, clone size, J gene, CDR3 protein. Only part of the rows carry a size: once, few, many, or a class if the clone is expanded.

TRBV19,few,TRBJ2-7,CASSGPSYEQYF
TRBV6-5,.,TRBJ2-2,CASSYSAGEVTGELFF
TRBV27,.,TRBJ1-6,CASSDGQGVGPLHF
TRBV5-6,.,TRBJ1-1,CASSFDGPPTGEGTEAFF
TRBV28,.,TRBJ2-2,CASSPGYSGELFF
TRBV12-2,.,TRBJ1-5,CASRPEEQGDSNQPQHF
TRBV4-2,.,TRBJ1-2,CASSQGEGASYTF
TRBV9,.,TRBJ2-7,CASSETGSAYEQYF
TRBV9,.,TRBJ2-1,CASSVGGSYNEQFF
TRBV6-1,.,TRBJ2-3,CASSGLWGRERGTDTQYF
TRBV10-3,.,TRBJ2-5,CAISEWTGLGQYF
TRBV28,.,TRBJ1-5,CASSLRGSNQPQHF
TRBV28,.,TRBJ1-5,CASSLGQGYRQPQHF
TRBV5-6,.,TRBJ2-1,CASSWKTGFYEQFF
TRBV5-5,.,TRBJ2-7,CASSYRGKYEQYF
TRBV5-6,.,TRBJ1-2,CASSSSANYGYTF
TRBV10-2,.,TRBJ2-5,CASSESTGSETQYF
TRBV5-1,.,TRBJ1-6,CASSATLSQGLRGSPLHF
TRBV5-1,.,TRBJ2-1,CASSSIYGWNEQFF
TRBV30,.,TRBJ2-3,CAWSVGVSTDTQYF
TRBV13,.,TRBJ2-7,CASSSRQTVTYEQYF
TRBV7-9,.,TRBJ2-1,CASSSPGQGATEQFF
TRBV6-5,.,TRBJ1-3,CASSDMGRNTIYF
TRBV4-1,.,TRBJ2-7,CASSQVLGYEQYF
TRBV6-1,once,TRBJ1-5,CASRGQAQHF
TRBV7-9,.,TRBJ2-4,CASSLNVGLDKNIQYF
TRBV18,.,TRBJ1-2,CASSPGTGEDYTF
TRBV7-2,.,TRBJ2-1,CASSLPGALNNEQFF
TRBV19,.,TRBJ1-1,CASRLDMETAEAFF
TRBV5-1,.,TRBJ1-1,CASSLGDTLNTEAFF
TRBV5-6,once,TRBJ2-2,CASSLVVGGGTGELFF
TRBV7-9,.,TRBJ2-2,CASSLRGASNTGELFF
TRBV7-9,once,TRBJ1-1,CASSLELGTEAFF
TRBV14,.,TRBJ2-7,CASSQQAFYEQYF
TRBV6-5,.,TRBJ2-7,CASSFGLAMDEQYF
TRBV27,.,TRBJ2-3,CASSLLYRDITDTQYF
TRBV27,.,TRBJ2-7,CASSTDDRDYEQYF